The present entry profiles one T cell receptor (beta chain) with its context. This clonotype was recorded many times. No antigen is known for it. No base quality values were provided; no much bigger clone lies one nucleotide off. The sample comes from a study of early T cells in non-severe SARS-CoV-2 infection (dated by TCRdb to about 2021). Regarding the research as a whole: Because TCR sequencing was done on bulk RNA from unsorted whole blood, the alpha and beta chains could not be paired. The paper as a whole reports these results and caveats: Matching against VDJdb was skewed toward anti-spike CD8 responses, likely underestimated virus-specific expansions, and missed private and CD4 specificities.

The receptor library was made with 5' RACE. Sequencing was carried out with a NextSeq 500. In the TCR library protocol, unique molecular identifiers were attached to individual cDNA molecules to correct for PCR bias and sequencing error. Both TCR alpha and beta chains were sequenced, and tight co-correlation was observed between alpha and beta sequence abundances in each sample. Per the authors' processing: Decombinator V4 was used to annotate TCR sequences for V gene, J gene and CDR3. Expanded TCRs were defined as changing significantly between any two time points under a Poisson model with p below 0.0001. TCR abundances were normalised to the total number of TCRs sequenced per sample and expressed as counts per million. TRAV1-2 paired with TRAJ12, TRAJ20 or TRAJ33 defined MAIT TCRs, while TRAV10 paired with TRAJ18 defined iNKT TCRs. VDJdb, accessed 1 November 2021, was searched for CMV, EBV and SARS-CoV-2 annotated TCRs, excluding TCRs annotated for multiple antigens. The public reads were reanalyzed by TCRdb: fastp trimming at Q25, MiXCR alignment, in-frame beta chains only. Identical CDR3 protein sequences are pooled into one entry, listed with their most common genes and DNA. The V and J calls were determined by TCRdb, not by the authors. A total of about 49,000 distinct CDR3 sequences appear in this sample, about 12% of them only once. Of the sample, more than 9% falls within the top ten clones.

Including cysteine and phenylalanine, the CDR3 has 9 amino acids. Only CDR3 DNA is held: 27 bases, read in frame from base 1. Relative to germline, V is 6 bases shorter and J is 4 bases shorter, with 1 base between their ends. According to the germline V gene (reference sequence), CDR1 reads LNHDA and CDR2 reads SQIVND. The study was a case-control design nested within a healthcare worker cohort in London, UK, with weekly nasopharyngeal swab PCR tests and blood sampling. Between 23 and 31 March 2020, the week of the UK lockdown, healthcare workers were enrolled and then followed up weekly for as long as 16 weeks.

Sequencing was done on a sample of whole blood. In this chain, TRBV19 is recombined with TRBJ2-7; no confident D gene assignment can be made. This clonotype was sampled from an adult who was a healthcare worker with PCR-confirmed SARS-CoV-2 infection or an uninfected control (not recorded which). The CDR3 sequence is CASRYEQYF. The DNA is as follows: TGTGCCAGTAGATACGAGCAGTACTTC. Beyond the CDR3, the reference TRBV19 and TRBJ2-7 genes provide the residues; the full variable domain reads: DGGITQSPKYLFRKEGQNVTLSCEQNLNHDAMYWYRQDPGQGLRLIYYSQIVNDFQKGDIAEGYSVSREKKESFPLTVTSAQKNPTAFYLCASRYEQYFGPGTRLTVT.